These T cell receptor beta chains were read from a single sample in a study of shared clonotypes between healthy human individuals. Some clones are missing from TCRdb's copy, which holds only in-frame ones; the method was immunoSEQ multiplex PCR. The sample lists about a million clones; about 77% were seen once. The sample taken for sequencing was memory CD4+ T cells sorted from blood. The receptors here all came from a man between 18 and 35 years old in good health. CDR3s include the opening cysteine and the closing phenylalanine or tryptophan. Fields, in order: V gene, J gene, clone size, D gene, CDR3 DNA, CDR3 protein. A D gene is named only where the DNA matches it firmly. Clone size is given for some rows only: seen once, a few or many times, or a class if the clone is expanded.

v_call: TRBV9; j_call: TRBJ2-2; clone_size: -; d_call: TRBD2; cdr3_nt: TGTGCCAGCAGCTTATTGGGGAGCGGGAGGGGGAACACCGGGGAGCTGTTTTTT; cdr3_aa: CASSLLGSGRGNTGELFF
v_call: TRBV5-1; j_call: TRBJ2-3; clone_size: -; d_call: -; cdr3_nt: TGCGCCAGCAGCCCCCCCCGCACAGATACGCAGTATTTT; cdr3_aa: CASSPPRTDTQYF
v_call: TRBV11-2; j_call: TRBJ2-3; clone_size: -; d_call: TRBD2; cdr3_nt: TGTGCCAGCAGCTTAGAGGCGGGGCTAGCGGGAGGGCAGGCAGATACGCAGTATTTT; cdr3_aa: CASSLEAGLAGGQADTQYF
v_call: TRBV5-5; j_call: TRBJ2-1; clone_size: -; d_call: -; cdr3_nt: TGTGCCAGCAGCCCCCGACAGGCCAACAATGAGCAGTTCTTC; cdr3_aa: CASSPRQANNEQFF
v_call: TRBV7-2; j_call: TRBJ2-5; clone_size: once; d_call: -; cdr3_nt: TGTGCCAGCAGCAGTGGGGCGGTTCGAGAGACCCAGTACTTC; cdr3_aa: CASSSGAVRETQYF
v_call: TRBV18; j_call: TRBJ1-1; clone_size: -; d_call: -; cdr3_nt: TGTGCCAGCTCAACCCGGACTGAAGCTTTCTTT; cdr3_aa: CASSTRTEAFF
v_call: TRBV30; j_call: TRBJ2-1; clone_size: -; d_call: -; cdr3_nt: TGTGCCTACAACTCGTACAATGAGCAGTTCTTC; cdr3_aa: CAYNSYNEQFF
v_call: TRBV6-5; j_call: TRBJ1-3; clone_size: -; d_call: -; cdr3_nt: TGTGCCAGCAGCGATCCCGCCAGGGATGGAAACACCATATATTTT; cdr3_aa: CASSDPARDGNTIYF
v_call: TRBV6-1; j_call: TRBJ1-6; clone_size: -; d_call: TRBD1; cdr3_nt: TGTGCCAGCAGGGGGACAGGCGCCAACTCACCCCTCCACTTT; cdr3_aa: CASRGTGANSPLHF
v_call: TRBV19; j_call: TRBJ2-1; clone_size: -; d_call: -; cdr3_nt: TGTGCCAGTAGTATCGAGGGGAGCTCCTACAATGAGCAGTTCTTC; cdr3_aa: CASSIEGSSYNEQFF
v_call: TRBV5-6; j_call: TRBJ1-4; clone_size: -; d_call: -; cdr3_nt: TGTGCCAGCAGCTTGGTATCGGGATCGGGGTATGAAAAACTGTTTTTT; cdr3_aa: CASSLVSGSGYEKLFF
v_call: TRBV6-1; j_call: TRBJ1-6; clone_size: -; d_call: TRBD1; cdr3_nt: TGTGCCAGCAGTGGACAGGGACTCCATTCACCCCTCCACTTT; cdr3_aa: CASSGQGLHSPLHF
v_call: TRBV7-2; j_call: TRBJ2-5; clone_size: -; d_call: -; cdr3_nt: TGTGCCAGCAGCAGGGGGAGTTCCCAAGAGACCCAGTACTTC; cdr3_aa: CASSRGSSQETQYF
v_call: TRBV2; j_call: TRBJ1-1; clone_size: -; d_call: -; cdr3_nt: TGTGCCAGCAGGGGGGTGGGAACTGAAGCTTTCTTT; cdr3_aa: CASRGVGTEAFF
v_call: TRBV19; j_call: TRBJ2-1; clone_size: many; d_call: -; cdr3_nt: TGTGCCAGTAGTCCGGGACTGGGATACAATGAGCAGTTCTTC; cdr3_aa: CASSPGLGYNEQFF
v_call: TRBV5-1; j_call: TRBJ1-6; clone_size: -; d_call: -; cdr3_nt: TGCGCCAGCAGCTTGGCCGTGGGAGGGGATTCACCCCTCCACTTT; cdr3_aa: CASSLAVGGDSPLHF
v_call: TRBV5-6; j_call: TRBJ2-7; clone_size: -; d_call: TRBD1; cdr3_nt: TGTGCCAGCAGACCGACAGGGGTCTACGAGCAGTACTTC; cdr3_aa: CASRPTGVYEQYF
v_call: TRBV5-4; j_call: TRBJ2-5; clone_size: -; d_call: TRBD2; cdr3_nt: TGTGCCAGCAGCTTGCAGGGAGGGGAGACCCAGTACTTC; cdr3_aa: CASSLQGGETQYF
v_call: TRBV29-1; j_call: TRBJ2-1; clone_size: -; d_call: -; cdr3_nt: TGCAGCGTTAACAGTTTGGGTGGGGGGTTCTTC; cdr3_aa: CSVNSLGGGFF
v_call: TRBV6-6; j_call: TRBJ1-2; clone_size: -; d_call: -; cdr3_nt: TGTGCCAGCAGTCCCACAAGAGATGGCTACACCTTC; cdr3_aa: CASSPTRDGYTF
v_call: TRBV19; j_call: TRBJ1-5; clone_size: -; d_call: TRBD1; cdr3_nt: TGTGCCAGTAGTATATATAGACAGGGGGGGGCTGTAGGGTCCCAGCATTTT; cdr3_aa: CASSIYRQGGAVGSQHF
v_call: TRBV5-4; j_call: TRBJ1-1; clone_size: -; d_call: -; cdr3_nt: TGTGCCAGCAGTTGGCAAGTGGGATCTTCCACTGAAGCTTTCTTT; cdr3_aa: CASSWQVGSSTEAFF
v_call: TRBV10-3; j_call: TRBJ1-1; clone_size: many; d_call: -; cdr3_nt: TGTGCCATCGGGGGGTCGACGAACACTGAAGCTTTCTTT; cdr3_aa: CAIGGSTNTEAFF
v_call: TRBV27; j_call: TRBJ1-6; clone_size: -; d_call: -; cdr3_nt: TGTGCCAGCAGACCAGAATTAGGCTATAATTCACCCCTCCACTTT; cdr3_aa: CASRPELGYNSPLHF
v_call: TRBV30; j_call: TRBJ2-2; clone_size: once; d_call: TRBD1; cdr3_nt: TGTGCCTGGAGTCCCCACAGGGGGGTCCGTGGGGAGCTGTTTTTT; cdr3_aa: CAWSPHRGVRGELFF
v_call: TRBV6-5; j_call: TRBJ1-6; clone_size: -; d_call: -; cdr3_nt: TGTGCCAGCAGCCCCGGGGGGTTTGGGAATTCACCCCTCCACTTT; cdr3_aa: CASSPGGFGNSPLHF
v_call: TRBV19; j_call: TRBJ1-2; clone_size: -; d_call: TRBD1; cdr3_nt: TGTGCCAGCCGGCCGGGACAGGGGCCCTATGGCTACACCTTC; cdr3_aa: CASRPGQGPYGYTF
v_call: TRBV28; j_call: TRBJ1-6; clone_size: -; d_call: -; cdr3_nt: TGTGCCAGCAGTCCGGGTGGCAGGAGCTCCTATAATTCACCCCTCCACTTT; cdr3_aa: CASSPGGRSSYNSPLHF